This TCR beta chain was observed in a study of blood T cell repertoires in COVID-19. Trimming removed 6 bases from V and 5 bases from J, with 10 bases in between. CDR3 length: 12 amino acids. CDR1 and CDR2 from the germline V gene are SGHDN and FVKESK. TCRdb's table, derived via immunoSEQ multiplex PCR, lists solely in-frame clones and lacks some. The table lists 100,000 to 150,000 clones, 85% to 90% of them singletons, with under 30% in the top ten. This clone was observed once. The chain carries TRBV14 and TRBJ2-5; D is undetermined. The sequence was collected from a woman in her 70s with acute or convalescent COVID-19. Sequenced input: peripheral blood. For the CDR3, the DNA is TGTGCCAGCAGTCCTGCGTGGGAGACCCAGTACTTC. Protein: CASSPAWETQYF.